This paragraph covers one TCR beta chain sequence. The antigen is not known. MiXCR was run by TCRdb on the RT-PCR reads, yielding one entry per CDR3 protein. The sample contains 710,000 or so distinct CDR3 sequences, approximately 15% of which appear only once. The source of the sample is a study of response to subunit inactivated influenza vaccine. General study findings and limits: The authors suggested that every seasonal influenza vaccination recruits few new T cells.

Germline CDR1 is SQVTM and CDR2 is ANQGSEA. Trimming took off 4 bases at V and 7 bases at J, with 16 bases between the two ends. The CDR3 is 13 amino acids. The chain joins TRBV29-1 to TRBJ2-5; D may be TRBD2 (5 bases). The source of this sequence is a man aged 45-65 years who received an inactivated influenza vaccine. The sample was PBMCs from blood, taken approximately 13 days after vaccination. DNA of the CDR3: TGCAGCGTTGTAGCGCCCCTTTTCGGGACCCAGTACTTC. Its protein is CSVVAPLFGTQYF.